This TCR beta chain was sequenced during a study of tumor-infiltrating lymphocytes in primary liver carcinoma. Study-level background: In every tissue type, samples returned a similar yield of roughly 3.65 to 7.5 million productive TCRbeta reads. Broader study findings: Between tumor regions, pairs overlapped more than tumor-adjacent and tumor-blood pairs did.

In this sample, this clonotype turned up many times. No antigen is known for it. The authors made TCR beta cDNA from approximately 500 ng total RNA with a constant-region primer. Libraries covering TCR beta were generated through three nested multiplex PCR rounds (using a slightly modified ARM-PCR). Use of TRBV1-TRBV30 forward primers with a C-beta reverse primer characterized the first two PCR rounds, which lasted about 10 cycles each. TCRdb reanalysed the multiplex PCR reads using MiXCR and keeps one entry per CDR3 protein. This table holds 95,000 to 150,000 distinct CDR3 sequences, approximately 68% found once. Starting material for RNA and DNA co-extraction consisted of about 17-30 mg of unsorted bulk tissue. V shed 5 bases, J shed 2 bases, and the junction held 9 bases outside the gene matches. CDR3 length equals 18 residues.

This chain connects TRBV12-3 or TRBV12-4 to TRBJ2-1; 13 bases fit TRBD2. Sample: tumor-adjacent normal liver tissue. The receptor was derived from a woman aged 55 to 70 with primary liver carcinoma and hepatitis B virus infection. CDR3 DNA sequence: TGTGCCAGCAGTGGCCCGGGACTAGCGGGAAGAGCCTACAATGAGCAGTTCTTC. Translated, it gives CASSGPGLAGRAYNEQFF.